The 20 T cell receptor beta chains below come from one sample, sequenced in a study of shared clonotypes between healthy human individuals. TCRdb's table, derived via immunoSEQ multiplex PCR, lists solely in-frame clones and lacks some. The sample lists under 1 million clones, more than 85% seen once, with less than 25% in the top ten. The naive CD8 population came from CD45RO-negative cells selected for CCR7, without terminally differentiated effector memory CD45RA+ cells. Sequencing was performed on naive CD8+ T cells sorted from blood. These TCRs come from a man younger than 40 in good health.

This chain connects TRBV13 to TRBJ2-1; no clear D. The CDR3 sequence is 16 residues long. Trimming removed 1 base at V and 0 bases at J, with 10 bases between. Per germline, CDR1 PRHDT and CDR2 FYEKMQ (reference sequence). The CDR3 nucleotides read TGTGCCAGCAGCTTAGACATCGGAAGCTCCTACAATGAGCAGTTCTTC. It yields the protein CASSLDIGSSYNEQFF.

The chain has TRBV7-2 and TRBJ2-2; 7 positions agree with TRBD2. The V gene's germline CDR1 is SGHTA and CDR2 FQGNSA. This CDR3 is 15 amino acids long. With V trimmed by 1 base and J by 3 bases, 2 bases remained unmatched. The CDR3 DNA reads as TGTGCCAGCAGCTTAGGGGGAGGGTACACCGGGGAGCTGTTTTTT. Translation gives CASSLGGGYTGELFF.

The rearrangement uses TRBV6-6 and TRBJ2-2, with D hard to call. The V and J ends lost 2 bases and 5 bases respectively, with 3 bases between them. The CDR3 runs to 12 residues. CDR1 is MNHNY, CDR2 SVGAGI, per germline (reference sequence). CDR3 DNA sequence: TGTGCCAGCAGTTACAGGACCGGGGAGCTGTTTTTT. The encoded protein is CASSYRTGELFF.

The chain recombines TRBV9 with TRBJ2-3; D may match TRBD1 or TRBD2 (5 bases each). Looked up from germline, CDR1 is SGDLS and CDR2 is YYNGEE. The CDR3 runs to 15 residues. With 0 bases removed from V and 3 bases from J, the gap between germline ends came to 11 bases. Here the CDR3 reads CASSVEGRVTDTQYF. CDR3 sequence (DNA): TGTGCCAGCAGCGTAGAGGGGAGAGTGACAGATACGCAGTATTTT. Complete variable domain (other parts from reference TRBV9 and TRBJ2-3): DSGVTQTPKHLITATGQRVTLRCSPRSGDLSVYWYQQSLDQGLQFLIQYYNGEERAKGNILERFSAQQFPDLHSELNLSSLELGDSALYFCASSVEGRVTDTQYFGPGTRLTVL.

This rearrangement joins TRBV7-8 to TRBJ2-7; D possibly corresponds to TRBD1 (5 bases). Germline V gene lookup returns CDR1 SGHVS and CDR2 FQNEAQ. The CDR3 is 12 amino acids. The ends were cut back, 1 base at V and 7 bases at J, with 8 bases in the middle. CDR3 sequence (DNA): TGTGCCAGCAGCTTAGGGGGCCGGGAGCAGTACTTC. It specifies CASSLGGREQYF.

V and J are TRBV11-3 and TRBJ1-3, with D perhaps TRBD1 (5 bases). The germline V gene encodes CDR1 SGHNT and CDR2 YENEEA. The CDR3 runs 14 residues. The V gene lost 2 bases and the J gene lost 0 bases, with 5 bases spanning the gap. CDR3: CASSLQGSGNTIYF. The CDR3 region has the DNA TGTGCCAGCAGCTTACAGGGCTCTGGAAACACCATATATTTT.

On this clone itself: The sample contains more than one DNA sequence encoding this CDR3. The chain has TRBV9 and TRBJ2-7; weak D call: TRBD2 (5 bases). Germline V gene data show CDR1 as SGDLS and CDR2 as YYNGEE. V was shortened by 1 base and J by 2 bases, with 10 bases between the two germline ends. This CDR3 contains 14 residues. As DNA, the CDR3 is TGTGCCAGCAGCGTAACCAGCGGTCCCTACGAGCAGTACTTC. Translating gives CASSVTSGPYEQYF.

The rearrangement links TRBV28 to TRBJ2-7, with D tentatively TRBD1 (6 bases). Germline V gene data show CDR1 as MDHEN and CDR2 as SYDVKM. Trimming left V 4 bases short and J 6 bases short, with 13 bases between. The CDR3 length is 13 residues. CDR3 DNA: TGTGCCAGCAGTTCCAACCAGGGGTCCGAGCAGTACTTC. Translation: CASSSNQGSEQYF.

The V and J genes are TRBV7-9 and TRBJ2-1; 10 nucleotides align to TRBD2. Germline loops: CDR1 SEHNR, CDR2 FQNEAQ (reference sequence). This CDR3 is 16 amino acids long. J was trimmed by 10 bases and V by 5 bases; bases with no gene match: 14. The CDR3 DNA follows: TGTGCCAGCAGCGGCCTTCTAGCGGGAGCCCCGTACGAGCAGTTCTTC. Translation gives CASSGLLAGAPYEQFF. The variable domain in full, with the rest retrieved from reference TRBV7-9 and TRBJ2-1, is DTGVSQNPRHKITKRGQNVTFRCDPISEHNRLYWYRQTLGQGPEFLTYFQNEAQLEKSRLLSDRFSAERPKGSFSTLEIQRTEQGDSAMYLCASSGLLAGAPYEQFFGPGTRLTVL.

The chain recombines TRBV6-6 with TRBJ2-5, with TRBD1 identical over 8 bases. J lost 5 bases, V lost 6 bases, and 11 bases had no gene match. The CDR3 is made up of 15 amino acids. In germline, CDR1 is MNHNY, CDR2 SVGAGI (reference sequence). In nucleotides, the CDR3 is TGTGCCAGCAGACGAACGGCAGGGGGCGACGAGACCCAGTACTTC. This encodes CASRRTAGGDETQYF.

The chain joins TRBV7-9 to TRBJ2-3, with D possibly TRBD1 on 7 matching bases. The CDR3 is made up of 15 amino acids. Per the germline V gene, CDR1 is SEHNR and CDR2 is FQNEAQ (reference sequence). With 7 bases removed from V and 4 bases from J, the gap between germline ends came to 18 bases. This CDR3 is CASTVPQGEADTQYF. The CDR3 nucleotides read TGTGCCAGCACCGTACCCCAGGGGGAGGCAGATACGCAGTATTTT.

This chain links TRBV7-8 with TRBJ2-1; TRBD1 agrees at 9 bases. With 5 bases clipped from V and 6 bases from J, the junction kept 5 bases outside the gene matches. The CDR3 is made up of 14 amino acids. Germline V CDR1 and CDR2: SGHVS, FQNEAQ. DNA of the CDR3: TGTGCCAGCAGCAACCGGGACAGGGTCAATGAGCAGTTCTTC. This gives the protein CASSNRDRVNEQFF.

This chain connects TRBV25-1 to TRBJ2-4; 8 positions match TRBD1. Germline V gives CDR1 MGHDK, CDR2 SYGVNS. V was clipped by 4 bases and J by 2 bases; unmatched bases: 7. This CDR3 is 16 amino acids long. CDR3 sequence reads: CASSATGEWTKNIQYF. The CDR3 bases are TGTGCCAGCAGTGCGACAGGGGAATGGACCAAAAACATTCAGTACTTC.

In its sample, this clone was seen once. This chain links TRBV19 with TRBJ2-3, with D uncertain. Trimming left V 4 bases short and J 4 bases short, with 9 bases between. The CDR3 contains 13 residues. The germline CDR1 and CDR2 sequences are LNHDA and SQIVND (reference sequence). The CDR3 loop is CASSSVPADTQYF. CDR3 in DNA: TGTGCCAGTAGTAGCGTCCCAGCAGATACGCAGTATTTT.

The chain uses TRBV4-1 and TRBJ1-1; D remains ambiguous. CDR3 length equals 17 residues. Germline V gives CDR1 MGHRA, CDR2 YSYEKL. Trimming shortened V by 2 bases and J by 1 base, and 17 bases separated the two germline ends. CDR3 region: CASSQFAGLTTNTEAFF. Written as DNA, the CDR3 is TGCGCCAGCAGCCAATTTGCCGGGTTGACGACGAACACTGAAGCTTTCTTT.

CDR3 DNA: TGCAGCGTCCGAACTAGCGGGGTTTACAATGAGCAGTTCTTC. It specifies CSVRTSGVYNEQFF. This chain links TRBV29-1 with TRBJ2-1; 10 nucleotides agree with TRBD2. This CDR3 is built from 14 residues. V lost 6 bases to trimming and J lost 4 bases; unmatched junction nucleotides: 6. CDR1 is SQVTM and CDR2 is ANQGSEA in the germline V gene.

This clone has just a few counts. This rearrangement joins TRBV10-2 to TRBJ2-2; the D is unclear. The germline V and J ends were trimmed by 4 bases and 7 bases, with 4 bases remaining between them. CDR1 and CDR2 from the germline V gene are WSHSY and SAAADI. This CDR3 comprises 11 residues. CDR3 coding DNA: TGCGCCAGCAGTGTGGGCGGGGAGCTGTTTTTT. Amino acid sequence: CASSVGGELFF.

The chain recombines TRBV28 with TRBJ2-7; 8 bases agree with TRBD1. This CDR3 has 14 amino acids. Germline assignment: CDR1 MDHEN and CDR2 SYDVKM. J gave up 7 bases and V 2 bases, and 7 bases lay outside the gene matches. This chain's CDR3 is CASSLGQGLWEQYF. The CDR3 DNA reads as TGTGCCAGCAGTTTAGGACAGGGATTATGGGAGCAGTACTTC.

Comments on this clone: The same CDR3 also results from other DNA sequences found in this sample. DNA for the CDR3: TGCGCCAGCAGCTTGGCAAGCTCCTACGAGCAGTACTTC. It yields the protein CASSLASSYEQYF. The rearrangement uses TRBV5-1 and TRBJ2-7; unclear D gene. The germline V and J ends were trimmed by 0 bases and 0 bases, with 4 bases remaining between them. The CDR3 is 13 amino acids. The germline V gene has CDR1 SGHRS and CDR2 YFSETQ. Full variable domain (missing parts from reference TRBV5-1 and TRBJ2-7): KAGVTQTPRYLIKTRGQQVTLSCSPISGHRSVSWYQQTPGQGLQFLFEYFSETQRNKGNFPGRFSGRQFSNSRSEMNVSTLELGDSALYLCASSLASSYEQYFGPGTRLTVT.

The CDR3: CASSLTPGTDTQYF. CDR3 sequence (DNA): TGCGCCAGCAGCCTGACGCCCGGAACAGATACGCAGTATTTT. The chain joins TRBV4-1 to TRBJ2-3; D is unclear. CDR1 MGHRA and CDR2 YSYEKL come from the germline V gene. Trimming took off 4 bases at V and 3 bases at J, with 11 bases between the two ends. CDR3 length: 14 residues.